The 7 T cell receptor beta chains below all came from one sample that was sequenced in a study of blood T cell repertoires in COVID-19. Clones were sequenced by immunoSEQ multiplex PCR, and TCRdb holds only the in-frame ones, with some missing. The sample has around 100,000 clones, around 87% seen once; the top ten hold more than 14%. Sequencing was done on a sample of peripheral blood. These receptors were obtained from a man in his forties or fifties with acute or convalescent COVID-19.

The chain joins TRBV19 to TRBJ1-3, with a weak D call TRBD1 (6 bases). V shed 11 bases and J shed 3 bases, with 17 bases lying between them. The CDR3 has 14 residues. Germline lookup yields CDR1 LNHDA and CDR2 SQIVND (reference sequence). CDR3 sequence reads: CAVAPGTFGNTIYF. The CDR3 bases are TGTGCCGTTGCTCCTGGGACATTTGGAAACACCATATATTTT.

V and J are TRBV6-5 and TRBJ2-5; D might be TRBD1 (5 bases). The CDR3 is 13 amino acids. Between the trimmed V and J ends, which lost 1 base and 4 bases, there was a span of 7 bases. Germline V gene data show CDR1 as MNHEY and CDR2 as SVGAGI. DNA of the CDR3: TGTGCCAGCAGTTACTGGCAGGGAGAGACCCAGTACTTC. It encodes CASSYWQGETQYF.

The chain links TRBV12-3 or TRBV12-4 to TRBJ2-5, with 7 bases matching TRBD2. The CDR3 consists of 13 residues. J lost 4 bases, V lost 3 bases, and 2 bases had no gene match. In DNA, the CDR3 is TGTGCCAGCAGTTTGGGGGGGTCAGAGACCCAGTACTTC. This translates into CASSLGGSETQYF.

The chain links TRBV18 to TRBJ1-2, with 7 nucleotides matching TRBD1. CDR1 is KGHSH, CDR2 LQKENI, per germline. After removal of 3 bases from V and 3 bases from J, the junction contained 10 bases not matched to a gene. The CDR3 has 16 residues. This CDR3 is CASSPNTDRADYGYTF. The CDR3 bases are TGTGCCAGCTCACCTAACACTGACAGGGCTGACTATGGCTACACCTTC.

The V call is TRBV7-8, the J call TRBJ2-2; D may be TRBD1 (5 bases). Germline CDR1 is SGHVS and CDR2 is FQNEAQ. This CDR3 has 13 amino acids. Trimming took 6 bases from V and 7 from J, leaving 12 bases between them. CDR3 sequence: CASSGAVFGELFF. The CDR3 DNA is TGTGCCAGCAGTGGGGCCGTTTTCGGGGAGCTGTTTTTT. Full variable domain (remainder filled in from reference TRBV7-8 and TRBJ2-2): GAGVSQSPRYKVAKRGQDVALRCDPISGHVSLFWYQQALGQGPEFLTYFQNEAQLDKSGLPSDRFFAERPEGSVSTLKIQRTQQEDSAVYLCASSGAVFGELFFGEGSRLTVL.

The chain links TRBV18 to TRBJ2-5; D is perhaps TRBD2 (6 bases). The CDR3 consists of 15 residues. Germline CDR1 is KGHSH and CDR2 is LQKENI. Trimming pared 1 base from V and 0 bases from J, leaving 9 bases between. The CDR3 DNA reads TGTGCCAGCTCACCACTGGCGGGACACCAAGAGACCCAGTACTTC. Amino acids: CASSPLAGHQETQYF.

The V call is TRBV6-6, the J call TRBJ1-5; D may be TRBD1 (5 bases). Trimming left V 6 bases short and J 0 bases short, with 12 bases between. Germline assignment: CDR1 MNHNY and CDR2 SVGAGI (reference sequence). The CDR3 length is 15 residues. The DNA of the CDR3 is TGTGCCAGCAGCCTCGGCAGGGATAGCAATCAGCCCCAGCATTTT. Translation gives CASSLGRDSNQPQHF.